This is a list of T cell receptor beta chains from one sample in a study of control samples from healthy donors and cancer patients. Only in-frame clones appear in the TCRdb table, and some are missing; sequencing was by immunoSEQ multiplex PCR. In the table there are some 120,000 clones, approximately 90% of which are singletons. Sample: blood. All receptors derive from a young man in good health. CDR3s include the opening cysteine and the closing phenylalanine or tryptophan. A D gene is named only where the DNA matches it firmly. Size values are once, few and many counts, or a class for expanded clones, and some rows have none.

clone_size: NA; j_call: TRBJ2-1; v_call: TRBV11-2; d_call: NA; cdr3_length: 16; cdr3_nt: TGTGCCAGCAGCTTAGAAGGGCGGGGAATAGTCGATGAGCAGTTCTTC; cdr3_aa: CASSLEGRGIVDEQFF
clone_size: NA; j_call: TRBJ1-4; v_call: TRBV27; d_call: TRBD1; cdr3_length: 17; cdr3_nt: TGTGCCAGCAGCCGGACCGGGACAGGGGTGGCACTCGAAAAACTGTTTTTT; cdr3_aa: CASSRTGTGVALEKLFF
clone_size: NA; j_call: TRBJ1-3; v_call: TRBV5-1; d_call: NA; cdr3_length: 17; cdr3_nt: TGCGCCAGCAGCCTAGGGGGGCTCAGGGTCTCTGGAAACACCATATATTTT; cdr3_aa: CASSLGGLRVSGNTIYF
clone_size: NA; j_call: TRBJ1-3; v_call: TRBV27; d_call: NA; cdr3_length: 15; cdr3_nt: TGTGCCAGCAGTTTTCCCCTAGCCACTGGAAACACCATATATTTT; cdr3_aa: CASSFPLATGNTIYF
clone_size: NA; j_call: TRBJ1-4; v_call: TRBV28; d_call: NA; cdr3_length: 13; cdr3_nt: TGTGCCAGCAGTTTAAACCGGGGTGAAAAACTGTTTTTT; cdr3_aa: CASSLNRGEKLFF
clone_size: NA; j_call: TRBJ1-1; v_call: TRBV30; d_call: NA; cdr3_length: 13; cdr3_nt: TGTGCCTCAACACCCGGGACTTACACTGAAGCTTTCTTT; cdr3_aa: CASTPGTYTEAFF
clone_size: NA; j_call: TRBJ1-1; v_call: TRBV6-5; d_call: NA; cdr3_length: 11; cdr3_nt: TGTGCCAGCAGAAGGAACACTGAAGCTTTCTTT; cdr3_aa: CASRRNTEAFF
clone_size: NA; j_call: TRBJ1-6; v_call: TRBV9; d_call: NA; cdr3_length: 17; cdr3_nt: TGTGCCAGCAGCGTAGCTCCGGCGAGCTCCTATAATTCACCCCTCCACTTT; cdr3_aa: CASSVAPASSYNSPLHF
clone_size: NA; j_call: TRBJ2-5; v_call: TRBV7-8; d_call: TRBD1; cdr3_length: 16; cdr3_nt: TGTGCCAGCAGCCATACGACAGGGGGGTACCAAGAGACCCAGTACTTC; cdr3_aa: CASSHTTGGYQETQYF
clone_size: once; j_call: TRBJ1-2; v_call: TRBV2; d_call: TRBD1; cdr3_length: 12; cdr3_nt: TGTGCCAGCAGCGGGGACAGGGATGGCTACACCTTC; cdr3_aa: CASSGDRDGYTF
clone_size: NA; j_call: TRBJ1-1; v_call: TRBV6-4; d_call: NA; cdr3_length: 14; cdr3_nt: TGTGCCAGCAAGGGTGAGGGGGAGGGGGCTGAAGCTTTCTTT; cdr3_aa: CASKGEGEGAEAFF
clone_size: NA; j_call: TRBJ1-5; v_call: TRBV5-5; d_call: NA; cdr3_length: 15; cdr3_nt: TGTGCCAGCAGCGCGGCGGGGGGATACAATCAGCCCCAGCATTTT; cdr3_aa: CASSAAGGYNQPQHF
clone_size: NA; j_call: TRBJ2-3; v_call: TRBV9; d_call: TRBD2; cdr3_length: 16; cdr3_nt: TGTGCCAGCAGCGGGGCTGGGGCGGGGGGCCTGGATACGCAGTATTTT; cdr3_aa: CASSGAGAGGLDTQYF
clone_size: NA; j_call: TRBJ2-2; v_call: TRBV11-2; d_call: NA; cdr3_length: 15; cdr3_nt: TGTGCCAGCAGCTTAGATTGGGGGCGAACCGGGGAGCTGTTTTTT; cdr3_aa: CASSLDWGRTGELFF
clone_size: NA; j_call: TRBJ1-2; v_call: TRBV5-1; d_call: NA; cdr3_length: 15; cdr3_nt: TGCGCCAGCAGCTTGGATCTGGGCCGGAACTATGGCTACACCTTC; cdr3_aa: CASSLDLGRNYGYTF
clone_size: NA; j_call: TRBJ1-1; v_call: TRBV2; d_call: NA; cdr3_length: 13; cdr3_nt: TGTGCCAGCAGGGGACTGGGGAACACTGAAGCTTTCTTT; cdr3_aa: CASRGLGNTEAFF
clone_size: NA; j_call: TRBJ1-5; v_call: TRBV4-1; d_call: TRBD1; cdr3_length: 15; cdr3_nt: TGCGCCAGCAGCCAAGGGCAGGGGGCGAATCAGCCCCAGCATTTT; cdr3_aa: CASSQGQGANQPQHF
clone_size: NA; j_call: TRBJ2-3; v_call: TRBV7-2; d_call: NA; cdr3_length: 17; cdr3_nt: TGTGCCAGCAGCCTCAGACCTCGGGGCCTCGGCACAGATACGCAGTATTTT; cdr3_aa: CASSLRPRGLGTDTQYF
clone_size: NA; j_call: TRBJ1-2; v_call: TRBV30; d_call: TRBD1; cdr3_length: 15; cdr3_nt: TGTGCCTGGAGCGGAACAGGGGGCGTAGGTGTAGGCTACACCTTC; cdr3_aa: CAWSGTGGVGVGYTF
clone_size: NA; j_call: TRBJ1-1; v_call: TRBV4-1; d_call: NA; cdr3_length: 15; cdr3_nt: TGCGCCAGCAGCCAAAACAGAGCTATGAACACTGAAGCTTTCTTT; cdr3_aa: CASSQNRAMNTEAFF
clone_size: NA; j_call: TRBJ2-7; v_call: TRBV19; d_call: NA; cdr3_length: 13; cdr3_nt: TGTGCCAGTAGTGTCGTCGAGGGTTCCGAGCAGTACTTC; cdr3_aa: CASSVVEGSEQYF
clone_size: NA; j_call: TRBJ1-2; v_call: TRBV13; d_call: NA; cdr3_length: 12; cdr3_nt: TGTGCCAGCAGCTCGGGGGACTATGGCTACACCTTC; cdr3_aa: CASSSGDYGYTF